This T cell receptor (beta chain) was captured by sequencing in a study of blood T cell repertoires in COVID-19 (dated by TCRdb to between 2020 and 2021). Background for the entire study: The collaborator samples originated in the United States, Italy and Spain and spanned the acute and convalescent phases of COVID-19. A de-identified subject ID, COVID-19 status, age in years and sex were almost always included in the sample metadata. Deeply sampled blood TCRbeta repertoires from subjects exposed to, actively infected with, or recovered from COVID-19 were included in the dataset. The samples were drawn from two sources: the first 160 participants of the ongoing ImmuneRACE study, and approximately 1,300 subjects contributed by 6 global collaborators. The repertoires were released in a freely available public database meant as a resource for research on the immune response to SARS-CoV-2. The prospective study material was composed of cDNA or gDNA derived from T cells, B-cell-depleted T cells, or PBMCs. Where available, HLA class I and class II types were obtained from metadata supplied by the sample provider rather than from assay-based typing.

On this clone itself: Its antigen is still unknown. Base qualities are not at hand, and no much larger clone is one base apart.

Inclusive of the bounding cysteine and phenylalanine, the CDR3 is 14 residues long. The read is trimmed to its CDR3 DNA, 42 bases read in frame from base 1. CDR1 SGHTA and CDR2 FQGNSA are derived from the germline V gene. Trimming removed 6 bases from V and 5 bases from J, leaving 16 bases between the germline ends. Study-wide conclusions, independent of this receptor: How much clinical and demographic metadata was included differed by source and by participant, and the metadata was provided uncurated.

Another Seattle source contributed samples from volunteer blood donors who had recovered from COVID-19. Collaborating institutions collected whole blood in K2EDTA tubes following their own protocols. Collaborator samples were shipped for TCRbeta analysis as frozen whole blood, isolated PBMCs, or DNA extracted from either sample type. TCRbeta CDR3 regions were amplified from genomic DNA by means of the immunoSEQ Assay, a bias-controlled multiplex PCR. On the authors' methods: Within the assay, amplification of reference gene primers was used to estimate how many nucleated cells each sample contained. To quantify the absolute abundance of each unique TCRbeta CDR3 rearrangement, sequence reads were collapsed and filtered. For each sample, productive Simpson clonality was calculated as the square root of Simpson's diversity index across productive rearrangements. The table comes from immuneACCESS by way of TCRdb, which keeps in-frame sequences with V and J called. Part of the clones is missing from these tables; in studies checked, under half for an unresolved V gene and the rest for unknown reasons. D and trimming were read from the DNA, whereas the V and J calls and clone size are those reported in that table. The sample includes 200,000 or so clones, with approximately 85% observed a single time. Together, the top ten hold around 3% of the sample.

This sequence originates from a man aged 45 to 65 who had recovered from COVID-19. Sequenced input: peripheral blood. Rearrangement joined TRBV7-2 to TRBJ2-5; perhaps TRBD1 is the D gene, with 7 bases matching. The DNA sequence reads TGTGCCAGCAGTAATCGGAGGGGGCGGGAGACCCAGTACTTC. The translation is CASSNRRGRETQYF.